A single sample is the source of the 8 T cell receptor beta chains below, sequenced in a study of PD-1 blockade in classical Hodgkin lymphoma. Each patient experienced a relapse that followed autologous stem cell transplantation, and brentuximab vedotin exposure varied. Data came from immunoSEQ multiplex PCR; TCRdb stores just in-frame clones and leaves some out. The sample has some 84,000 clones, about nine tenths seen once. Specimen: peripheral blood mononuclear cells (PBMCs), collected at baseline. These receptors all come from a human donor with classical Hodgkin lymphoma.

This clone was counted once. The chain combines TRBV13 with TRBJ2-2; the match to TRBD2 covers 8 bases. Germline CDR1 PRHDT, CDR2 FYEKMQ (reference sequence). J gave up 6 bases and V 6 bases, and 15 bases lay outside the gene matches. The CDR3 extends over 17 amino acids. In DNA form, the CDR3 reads TGTGCCAGCAGTTACATAGGCGCGGGAGGTACTCCCGGGGAGCTGTTTTTT. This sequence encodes CASSYIGAGGTPGELFF. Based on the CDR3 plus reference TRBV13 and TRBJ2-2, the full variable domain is AAGVIQSPRHLIKEKRETATLKCYPIPRHDTVYWYQQGPGQDPQFLISFYEKMQSDKGSIPDRFSAQQFSDYHSELNMSSLELGDSALYFCASSYIGAGGTPGELFFGEGSRLTVL.

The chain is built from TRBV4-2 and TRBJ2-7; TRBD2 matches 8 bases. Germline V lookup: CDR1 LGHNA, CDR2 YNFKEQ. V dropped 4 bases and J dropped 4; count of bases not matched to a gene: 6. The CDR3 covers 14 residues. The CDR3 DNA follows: TGTGCCAGCAGCCCGAACAGCGGGAGATACGAGCAGTACTTC. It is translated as CASSPNSGRYEQYF.

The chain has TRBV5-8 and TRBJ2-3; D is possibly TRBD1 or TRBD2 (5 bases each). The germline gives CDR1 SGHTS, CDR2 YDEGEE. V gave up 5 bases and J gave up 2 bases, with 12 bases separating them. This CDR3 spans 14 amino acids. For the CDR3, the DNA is TGTGCCAGCAGTCCTGGGACCTACACAGATACGCAGTATTTT. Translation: CASSPGTYTDTQYF.

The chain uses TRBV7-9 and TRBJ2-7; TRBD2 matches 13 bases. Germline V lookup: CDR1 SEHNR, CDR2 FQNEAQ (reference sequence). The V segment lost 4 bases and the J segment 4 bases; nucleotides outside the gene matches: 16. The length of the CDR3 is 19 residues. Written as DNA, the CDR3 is TGTGCCAGCAGCTCCCTGACCCCCGGGACTAGCGGGATCCCGTACGAGCAGTACTTC. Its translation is CASSSLTPGTSGIPYEQYF. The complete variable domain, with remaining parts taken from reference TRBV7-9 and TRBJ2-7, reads DTGVSQNPRHKITKRGQNVTFRCDPISEHNRLYWYRQTLGQGPEFLTYFQNEAQLEKSRLLSDRFSAERPKGSFSTLEIQRTEQGDSAMYLCASSSLTPGTSGIPYEQYFGPGTRLTVT.

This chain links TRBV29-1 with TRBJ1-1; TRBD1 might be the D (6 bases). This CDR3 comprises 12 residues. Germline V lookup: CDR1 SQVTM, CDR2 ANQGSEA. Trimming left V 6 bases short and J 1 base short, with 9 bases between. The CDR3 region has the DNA TGCAGCGTGCAGGGGAAGAACACTGAAGCTTTCTTT. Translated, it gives CSVQGKNTEAFF.

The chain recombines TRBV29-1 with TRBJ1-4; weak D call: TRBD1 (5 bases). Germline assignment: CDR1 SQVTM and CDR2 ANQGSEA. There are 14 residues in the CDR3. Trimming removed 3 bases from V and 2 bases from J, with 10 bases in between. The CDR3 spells CSVDPRQTNEKLFF. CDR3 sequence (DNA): TGCAGCGTTGACCCGAGACAGACTAATGAAAAACTGTTTTTT.

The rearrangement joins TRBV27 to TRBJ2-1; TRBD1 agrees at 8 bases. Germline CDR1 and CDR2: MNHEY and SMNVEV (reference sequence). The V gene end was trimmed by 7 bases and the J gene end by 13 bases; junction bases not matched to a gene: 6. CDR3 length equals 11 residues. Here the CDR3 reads CASKTGGHQFF. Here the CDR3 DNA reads TGTGCCAGCAAAACAGGGGGTCATCAGTTCTTC.

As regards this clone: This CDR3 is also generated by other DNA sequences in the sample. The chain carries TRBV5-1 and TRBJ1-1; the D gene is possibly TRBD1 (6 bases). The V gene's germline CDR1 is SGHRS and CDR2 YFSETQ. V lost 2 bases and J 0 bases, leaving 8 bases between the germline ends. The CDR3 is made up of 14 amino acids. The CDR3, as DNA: TGCGCCAGCAGCTTAGGGGGGATGAACACTGAAGCTTTCTTT. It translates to CASSLGGMNTEAFF.